The T cell receptor beta chain described here comes from a study of patients and donors after allogeneic stem cell transplantation. Germline lookup yields CDR1 MNHEY and CDR2 SVGEGT. V lost 0 bases and J lost 9, with 8 bases in between. This CDR3 spans 12 amino acids. One entry per CDR3 protein results from TCRdb running MiXCR on the RT-PCR reads. This sample carries 20,000 to 25,000 distinct CDR3 sequences, roughly 30% of them seen once, and the ten largest clones take around 45%. Input material: blood, either unsorted or a sorted T cell fraction (not recorded which). The gene calls are TRBV6-2 or TRBV6-3 and TRBJ1-2; tentative D call: TRBD1 (5 bases). The receptor's source is a human donor who was either an allogeneic HSCT recipient or a stem cell or donor lymphocyte infusion donor (not recorded which). It is not recorded whose cells these are; they may come from a transplant donor. The CDR3 is CASSYSAGRYTF. As DNA, the CDR3 is TGTGCCAGCAGTTACTCAGCAGGGCGCTACACCTTC.